The 14 T cell receptor beta chains below come from one sample, sequenced in a study of blood T cell repertoires in COVID-19. Only in-frame clones appear in the TCRdb table, and some are missing; sequencing was by immunoSEQ multiplex PCR. The table records 120,000 or so clones, over 65% of them present only once. The specimen sequenced was peripheral blood. The source of these receptors is a woman in her 70s with acute or convalescent COVID-19.

This chain uses TRBV15 with TRBJ1-5, with 7 bases identical to TRBD1. Per germline, CDR1 LNHNV and CDR2 YYDKDF (reference sequence). The CDR3 sequence is 16 residues long. V was pared by 1 base and J by 2 bases, with 5 bases of the junction left unmatched. The CDR3, as DNA: TGTGCCACCAGCAGAGGCGACACAGGGGGCAATCAGCCCCAGCATTTT. This translates into CATSRGDTGGNQPQHF.

The chain uses TRBV3-1 (or the pseudogene TRBV3-2) and TRBJ1-2, with 7 bases matching TRBD1. The germline gives CDR1 LGHDT, CDR2 YNNKEL (reference sequence). The CDR3 is made up of 16 amino acids. Trimming cost V 2 bases and J 3 bases; bases outside gene matches: 9. The CDR3 reads CASSQWDRQKDYGYTF. CDR3 bases: TGTGCCAGCAGCCAATGGGACAGACAAAAAGACTATGGCTACACCTTC.

The genes are TRBV20-1 and TRBJ2-3, with D uncertain. CDR3 length: 13 amino acids. V shed 3 bases and J shed 6 bases, with 13 bases lying between them. Looked up from germline, CDR1 is DFQATT and CDR2 is SNEGSKA (reference sequence). The CDR3 here is CSASSHSYDTQYF. The CDR3 DNA follows: TGCAGTGCTAGTTCCCACAGCTACGATACGCAGTATTTT.

The J gene is TRBJ1-1, the V gene TRBV6-2 or TRBV6-3; 8 bases agree with TRBD1. V lost 4 bases to trimming and J lost 5 bases; unmatched junction nucleotides: 9. The V gene's germline CDR1 is MNHEY and CDR2 SVGEGT. CDR3 length equals 15 residues. CDR3 amino acids: CASSFLGQGETEAFF. In DNA, the CDR3 is TGTGCCAGCAGTTTCCTAGGACAGGGCGAGACTGAAGCTTTCTTT.

This clone was observed once. The genes are TRBV7-2 and TRBJ1-6; D not certain. In germline, CDR1 is SGHTA, CDR2 FQGNSA. This CDR3 has 15 amino acids. V was shortened by 4 bases and J by 9 bases, with 16 bases between the two germline ends. The CDR3 protein is CASSSQLRRSSPLHF. The CDR3 nucleotides read TGTGCCAGCAGCTCCCAACTAAGGAGGAGTTCACCCCTCCACTTT.

This chain uses TRBV2 with TRBJ1-5; 10 nucleotides match TRBD1. The germline V gene encodes CDR1 SNHLY and CDR2 FYNNEI. The length of the CDR3 is 14 residues. J was trimmed by 5 bases and V by 4 bases; bases with no gene match: 2. As DNA, the CDR3 is TGTGCCAGCAGTGGGGACAGGGGTTATCAGCCCCAGCATTTT. It specifies CASSGDRGYQPQHF.

The chain has TRBV2 and TRBJ1-1; a weak D match, TRBD1 (6 bases). This CDR3 spans 14 amino acids. Trimming took off 2 bases at V and 11 bases at J, with 18 bases between the two ends. The germline gives CDR1 SNHLY, CDR2 FYNNEI. For the CDR3, the DNA is TGTGCCAGCAGTGAACGGGACAACACCCCGAGGGCTTTCTTT. Translation gives CASSERDNTPRAFF.

The V gene is TRBV19, the J gene TRBJ2-1; 7 bases are a match to TRBD2. Germline CDR1 LNHDA, CDR2 SQIVND (reference sequence). The CDR3 has 14 amino acids. The junction had 6 bases not matched to a gene; V was cut back by 5 bases and J by 5 bases. The CDR3 spells CASSLGLGNNEQFF. The CDR3 DNA sequence: TGTGCCAGTAGTCTCGGACTAGGGAACAATGAGCAGTTCTTC.

The chain has TRBV2 and TRBJ2-5, with TRBD2 as a possible D gene (6 bases). The CDR3 sequence is 14 residues long. Trimming shortened V by 2 bases and J by 1 base, and 8 bases separated the two germline ends. Germline V gene lookup returns CDR1 SNHLY and CDR2 FYNNEI. The DNA of the CDR3 is TGTGCCAGCAGTGAATTGGGACTCCAAGAGACCCAGTACTTC. Translation gives CASSELGLQETQYF. The full variable domain, completed using reference TRBV2 and TRBJ2-5, is EPEVTQTPSHQVTQMGQEVILRCVPISNHLYFYWYRQILGQKVEFLVSFYNNEISEKSEIFDDQFSVERPDGSNFTLKIRSTKLEDSAMYFCASSELGLQETQYFGPGTRLLVL.

A few counts support this clone. This rearrangement joins TRBV7-9 to TRBJ1-4; D may be TRBD1 (5 bases). Germline lookup yields CDR1 SEHNR and CDR2 FQNEAQ (reference sequence). CDR3 length: 14 residues. V dropped 5 bases and J dropped 5 bases, with 12 bases sitting between them. This chain's CDR3 is CASSQWGRNEKLFF. In DNA, the CDR3 is TGTGCCAGCAGCCAGTGGGGGAGGAATGAAAAACTGTTTTTT.

V is TRBV6-2 or TRBV6-3 and J is TRBJ2-5; TRBD1 aligns across 9 bases. V dropped 5 bases and J dropped 4; count of bases not matched to a gene: 14. The CDR3 contains 17 residues. Germline V gene data show CDR1 as MNHEY and CDR2 as SVGEGT. The CDR3 is CASSGTGTGFHGETQYF. In DNA, the CDR3 is TGTGCCAGCAGTGGAACCGGGACAGGGTTTCATGGAGAGACCCAGTACTTC.

This clone appeared a few times. The chain links TRBV9 to TRBJ1-2; the D gene is possibly TRBD1 (5 bases). Per the germline V gene, CDR1 is SGDLS and CDR2 is YYNGEE. The V gene lost 1 base and the J gene lost 0 bases, with 13 bases spanning the gap. CDR3 length equals 16 residues. CDR3 amino acids: CASSVTDSQSNYGYTF. The DNA of the CDR3 is TGTGCCAGCAGCGTAACCGACAGTCAGTCTAACTATGGCTACACCTTC.

This clone occurred a few times. The chain joins TRBV5-1 to TRBJ2-3, with 10 bases lining up with TRBD2. The V segment lost 6 bases and the J segment 0 bases; nucleotides outside the gene matches: 10. The germline gives CDR1 SGHRS, CDR2 YFSETQ. This CDR3 has 17 residues. CDR3 coding DNA: TGCGCCAGCACCAGGACTAGCGGATATACTAGCACAGATACGCAGTATTTT. It translates to CASTRTSGYTSTDTQYF.

The rearrangement joins TRBV6-1 to TRBJ2-7; 9 positions match TRBD2. CDR3 size: 15 residues. Losses at the gene ends were 2 bases for V and 4 bases for J; bases not matched to a gene: 6. The germline CDR1 and CDR2 sequences are MNHNS and SASEGT. CDR3 region: CASSERVAGAYEQYV. The CDR3 region has the DNA TGTGCCAGCAGTGAAAGAGTAGCGGGGGCTTACGAGCAGTACGTC.